Each of the 30 T cell receptor beta chains below was sequenced from the same sample in a study of blood T cells in healthy people across ages. Next came a second PCR, run for about 7 to 12 cycles, which used a sample-barcoded 5' primer along with a J-beta primer mix. One entry per CDR3 protein, called by TCRdb with MiXCR from the 5' RACE reads. The repertoire holds under 750,000 distinct CDR3 sequences, around half seen once, with around 23% in the top ten. Sequencing input: blood. The receptors were sampled from a man at least 80 years old in good health.

The genes are TRBV20-1 and TRBJ2-3, with D possibly called TRBD1 or TRBD2 (5 bases each). CDR1 and CDR2 (germline): DFQATT, SNEGSKA (reference sequence). V lost 5 bases, J lost 5 bases, and 17 bases lay in between. The CDR3 totals 14 residues. The CDR3 nucleotides read TGCAGTGCTTCGGGACGGAGCGGATTAGATACGCAGTATTTT. Translated, it gives CSASGRSGLDTQYF.

The chain uses TRBV6-5 and TRBJ1-1, with TRBD1 as a possible D gene (6 bases). This CDR3 comprises 13 residues. From germline, CDR1 is MNHEY and CDR2 SVGAGI. V was cut by 8 bases and J by 1 base, with 11 bases left in between. Here the CDR3 DNA reads TGTGCCAGCTTCGACAGGAGGAACACTGAAGCTTTCTTT. Encoded protein: CASFDRRNTEAFF.

The CDR3 DNA sequence: TGTGCCAGCAGCTTGACTAGCGGGAGACACCACAATGAGCAGTTCTTC. Translated, it gives CASSLTSGRHHNEQFF. J is TRBJ2-1 and V is TRBV7-9, with 12 bases identical to TRBD2. Trimming took 3 bases from V and 5 from J; bases not matched to a gene: 5. The length of the CDR3 is 16 residues. Germline CDR1 SEHNR, CDR2 FQNEAQ (reference sequence).

The sample holds many counts of this clonotype. V is TRBV6-5 and J is TRBJ2-3; D call uncertain. Trimming left V 3 bases short and J 4 bases short, with 2 bases between. This CDR3 region has 11 residues. Germline V CDR1 and CDR2: MNHEY, SVGAGI. The CDR3 protein is CASSYADTQYF. For the CDR3, the DNA is TGTGCCAGCAGTTATGCAGATACGCAGTATTTT.

This clonotype was picked up a small number of times. This chain connects TRBV28 to TRBJ2-4; D may be TRBD1 or TRBD2 (5 bases each). The CDR3 has 13 amino acids. Between the trimmed V and J ends, which lost 7 bases and 8 bases, there was a span of 15 bases. Germline CDR1 MDHEN, CDR2 SYDVKM. The CDR3, as DNA: TGTGCCAGCATTATCCCGGGGACGGACATTCAGTACTTC. Translated: CASIIPGTDIQYF.

There are a few counts of this clonotype. The chain has TRBV6-2 or TRBV6-3 and TRBJ2-3; perhaps D is TRBD1 or TRBD2 (5 bases each). Germline V gene lookup returns CDR1 MNHEY and CDR2 SVGEGT. Trimming took 8 bases from V and 1 from J, leaving 22 bases between them. This CDR3 has 17 amino acids. The CDR3 DNA follows: TGTGCCAGCGGAAAAATCCAGGGACCTCTGGGCACAGATACGCAGTATTTT. Protein product: CASGKIQGPLGTDTQYF.

The CDR3 bases are TGTGCCAGCAGCTTACCTACCGACAAGCACCTCTACAATGAGCAGTTCTTC. Its translation is CASSLPTDKHLYNEQFF. The genes are TRBV7-3 and TRBJ2-1; no clear D. The CDR3 spans 17 residues. V shed 2 bases and J shed 3 bases, with 17 bases lying between them. CDR1 SGHTA and CDR2 FQGTGA come from the germline V gene.

V usage is TRBV6-2 or TRBV6-3 and J usage is TRBJ2-1, with D possibly being TRBD1 (6 bases). The V end lost 2 bases, the J end lost 6 bases, and 20 bases lay between the germline ends. The length of the CDR3 is 17 residues. Germline loops: CDR1 MNHEY, CDR2 SVGEGT. The CDR3 DNA is TGTGCCAGCAGTTACCACCCCAGTACAGGGTTCAGCAATGAGCAGTTCTTC. Protein product: CASSYHPSTGFSNEQFF.

Comments on this clonotype: This likely comes from a read error, as the CDR3 has no conserved phenylalanine or tryptophan at its end. No DNA is shown, since the ends of the CDR3 on it are uncertain; the CDR3 is the one TCRdb lists. The rearrangement joins TRBV6-5 to TRBJ2-1; the D call of TRBD1 is as the table states it, not checked on the DNA. Germline loops: CDR1 MNHEY, CDR2 SVGAGI. Both ends counted, the CDR3 spans 15 residues. CDR3 sequence: CASSAPGGVGYTFGS.

J is TRBJ1-1 and V is TRBV24-1, with D hard to call. This CDR3 contains 12 residues. The V and J ends lost 2 bases and 9 bases respectively, with 9 bases between them. CDR1 KGHDR and CDR2 SFDVKD come from the germline V gene. The CDR3 DNA reads TGTGCCACCAGTGATTACACTAGTAAAGCTTTCTTT. Translation: CATSDYTSKAFF.

The rearrangement joins TRBV12-3 or TRBV12-4 to TRBJ1-2; no clear D gene. The length of the CDR3 is 11 residues. V was cut by 3 bases and J by 13 bases, with 12 bases left in between. The CDR3 DNA follows: TGTGCCAGCAGTTTCCGAACCATCGTCACCTTC. It is translated as CASSFRTIVTF.

The J gene is TRBJ2-1, the V gene TRBV27, with TRBD2 identical over 10 bases. The CDR3 has 17 residues. Germline CDR1 reads MNHEY; CDR2 reads SMNVEV (reference sequence). After removal of 5 bases from V and 5 bases from J, the junction contained 12 bases not matched to a gene. The CDR3 region has the DNA TGTGCCAGCAGTCCCATACCCGGGACTAGCGCGAACAATGAGCAGTTCTTC. Translation: CASSPIPGTSANNEQFF.

The chain links TRBV18 to TRBJ1-6, with 7 bases aligning to TRBD1. Germline V CDR1 and CDR2: KGHSH, LQKENI. The CDR3 loop spans 15 amino acids. The junction had 5 bases not matched to a gene; V was cut back by 4 bases and J by 5 bases. In DNA, the CDR3 is TGTGCCAGCTCACAGGGGACAGTAAATAATTCACCCCTCCACTTT. As protein: CASSQGTVNNSPLHF. Filled out from reference TRBV18 and TRBJ1-6, the complete variable domain reads NAGVMQNPRHLVRRRGQEARLRCSPMKGHSHVYWYRQLPEEGLKFMVYLQKENIIDESGMPKERFSAEFPKEGPSILRIQQVVRGDSAAYFCASSQGTVNNSPLHFGNGTRLTVT.

V is TRBV2 and J is TRBJ2-5; TRBD2 might be the D (5 bases). Germline assignment: CDR1 SNHLY and CDR2 FYNNEI. CDR3 size: 15 residues. V lost 5 bases to trimming and J lost 1 base, with 14 bases between them. The CDR3 loop reads CASSSPGLVQETQYF. The CDR3 DNA follows: TGTGCCAGCAGTTCCCCCGGACTCGTCCAAGAGACCCAGTACTTC.

The chain recombines TRBV27 with TRBJ2-1; TRBD2 agrees at 9 bases. V shed 1 base, J shed 0 bases, and the junction held 13 bases outside the gene matches. CDR3 length: 20 residues. Germline assignment: CDR1 MNHEY and CDR2 SMNVEV (reference sequence). CDR3 nucleotides: TGTGCCAGCAGTTTATTGGCGGGGGGGCCTCCAAGCAGCTCCTACAATGAGCAGTTCTTC. The encoded protein is CASSLLAGGPPSSSYNEQFF.

In this sample, this clonotype turned up a few times. The J gene is TRBJ2-1, the V gene TRBV11-3; the match to TRBD2 covers 9 bases. This CDR3 spans 16 amino acids. Germline V gene lookup returns CDR1 SGHNT and CDR2 YENEEA. J was trimmed by 2 bases and V by 1 base; bases with no gene match: 3. The CDR3 is CASSLGVAGAYNEQFF. The CDR3 region has the DNA TGTGCCAGCAGCTTAGGGGTAGCGGGGGCCTACAATGAGCAGTTCTTC.

V gene TRBV24-1 combines with J gene TRBJ2-6; either TRBD1 or TRBD2 may fit D (5 bases each). Germline loops: CDR1 KGHDR, CDR2 SFDVKD. V lost 5 bases and J lost 0, with 13 bases in between. The CDR3 extends over 17 amino acids. The CDR3 spells CATSVRDGRSGANVLTF. CDR3 nucleotides: TGTGCCACCAGTGTAAGGGACGGCCGCTCTGGGGCCAACGTCCTGACTTTC.

This chain connects TRBV12-3 or TRBV12-4 to TRBJ2-1; 8 nucleotides match TRBD1. This CDR3 contains 13 residues. J gave up 7 bases and V 7 bases, and 6 bases lay outside the gene matches. DNA for the CDR3: TGTGCCAGCACCAGACAGGGGTGGAATGAGCAGTTCTTC. Protein: CASTRQGWNEQFF.

As regards this clonotype: The junction does not match germline at one end; this may be a read error. The chain carries TRBV6-5 and TRBJ1-1; 11 nucleotides agree with TRBD1. Germline V gene data show CDR1 as MNHEY and CDR2 as SVGAGI. The CDR3 length is 17 residues. CDR3 in DNA: TGTGCCGGCAGTTGGACAGGGGGCGCCGGGCTAAACACTGAAGCTTTCTTT. This codes for CAGSWTGGAGLNTEAFF.

V usage is TRBV20-1 and J usage is TRBJ2-3; the D gene is possibly TRBD1 (6 bases). V was cut by 3 bases and J by 4 bases, with 11 bases left in between. The CDR3 is 13 residues long. Per the germline V gene, CDR1 is DFQATT and CDR2 is SNEGSKA (reference sequence). The CDR3: CSARLEGADTQYF. The CDR3 bases are TGCAGTGCTAGGCTCGAGGGGGCAGATACGCAGTATTTT.

This clonotype was recorded a few times. The chain uses TRBV9 and TRBJ2-7, with 7 bases matching TRBD2. Per germline, CDR1 SGDLS and CDR2 YYNGEE. With 3 bases clipped from V and 3 bases from J, the junction kept 6 bases outside the gene matches. The CDR3 sequence is 14 residues long. CDR3 sequence reads: CASSEGGARYEQYF. CDR3 sequence (DNA): TGTGCCAGCAGCGAGGGAGGGGCCCGCTACGAGCAGTACTTC.

This chain's CDR3 is CASSKDRGRLDNSPLHF. The CDR3 nucleotides are TGTGCCAGCAGTAAGGACAGGGGGCGCTTGGATAATTCACCCCTCCACTTT. The chain combines TRBV12-3 or TRBV12-4 with TRBJ1-6; 11 nucleotides agree with TRBD1. This CDR3 spans 17 amino acids. J gave up 5 bases and V 5 bases, and 8 bases lay outside the gene matches.

J is TRBJ2-5 and V is TRBV7-2, with D uncertain. V lost 6 bases and J 5 bases, leaving 16 bases between the germline ends. The CDR3 contains 14 residues. Germline-derived CDR1 and CDR2 are SGHTA and FQGNSA. CDR3 protein: CASSYGLGLETQYF. The CDR3 DNA is TGTGCCAGCAGTTACGGCCTGGGATTGGAGACCCAGTACTTC. The variable domain in full, completed from reference TRBV7-2 and TRBJ2-5, reads GAGVSQSPSNKVTEKGKDVELRCDPISGHTALYWYRQSLGQGLEFLIYFQGNSAPDKSGLPSDRFSAERTGGSVSTLTIQRTQQEDSAVYLCASSYGLGLETQYFGPGTRLLVL.

This clonotype was recorded a few times. The chain is built from TRBV6-6 and TRBJ2-7, with a weak D call TRBD1 (5 bases). Germline V CDR1 and CDR2: MNHNY, SVGAGI (reference sequence). Between the trimmed V and J ends, which lost 4 bases and 0 bases, there was a span of 19 bases. The CDR3 contains 17 residues. The CDR3 loop reads CASSSSREPKSSYEQYF. The CDR3 bases are TGTGCCAGCAGTTCATCCAGGGAACCGAAAAGCTCCTACGAGCAGTACTTC.

This clonotype was detected only a few times. The chain recombines TRBV5-6 with TRBJ2-1; TRBD2 matches 9 bases. CDR1 and CDR2 from the germline V gene are SGHDT and YYEEEE. CDR3 length: 17 residues. After removal of 0 bases from V and 7 bases from J, the junction contained 11 bases not matched to a gene. CDR3 bases: TGTGCCAGCAGCTTGGCCGCGCTAGCGGGAAATTCGAATGAGCAGTTCTTC. Protein: CASSLAALAGNSNEQFF.

The J gene is TRBJ1-6, the V gene TRBV5-1; no definite D call. The CDR3 runs 14 residues. Germline loops: CDR1 SGHRS, CDR2 YFSETQ. V lost 0 bases and J 9 bases, leaving 10 bases between the germline ends. The CDR3 DNA reads TGCGCCAGCAGCTTGGGACAAACGACTTCACCCCTCCACTTT. Its protein is CASSLGQTTSPLHF.

The table lists this clonotype with a few counts. This may come from a read error, since a much larger clone is one base off. The chain has TRBV6-1 and TRBJ2-7; 11 nucleotides line up with TRBD2. With 4 bases clipped from V and 7 bases from J, the junction kept 12 bases outside the gene matches. This CDR3 is 16 amino acids long. From germline, CDR1 is MNHNS and CDR2 SASEGT. CDR3 DNA: TGTGCCAGCAGTGGGGGGACTAGCGGTTTCTACAATGAGCAGTACTTC. Its protein is CASSGGTSGFYNEQYF.

In DNA form, the CDR3 reads TGTGCCAGCAGCACGGGTCACGAGCAGTACTTC. Protein sequence: CASSTGHEQYF. V is TRBV7-2 and J is TRBJ2-7; D remains ambiguous. CDR1 and CDR2 from the germline V gene are SGHTA and FQGNSA. The germline V and J ends were trimmed by 5 bases and 5 bases, with 7 bases remaining between them. The CDR3 extends over 11 amino acids.

The chain employs TRBV6-6 and TRBJ2-5, with D tentatively TRBD1 (5 bases). The V end was cut by 2 bases, the J end by 1 base, with 8 bases between. The CDR3 has 14 residues. Germline assignment: CDR1 MNHNY and CDR2 SVGAGI (reference sequence). Here the CDR3 reads CASSYGALQETQYF. In DNA form, the CDR3 reads TGTGCCAGCAGTTACGGGGCCCTCCAAGAGACCCAGTACTTC.

The V and J genes are TRBV30 and TRBJ2-5; the D gene could be TRBD1 or TRBD2 (5 bases each). Germline CDR1 is GTSNPN and CDR2 is SVGIG (reference sequence). The CDR3 runs 11 residues. V was shortened by 5 bases and J by 5 bases, with 9 bases between the two germline ends. The CDR3 here is CAWGGLETQYF. DNA of the CDR3: TGTGCCTGGGGGGGTTTGGAGACCCAGTACTTC.